This T cell receptor beta chain was obtained from a study of memory CD4+ T cells and cytomegalovirus serostatus. Study at large: Of the healthy Belgian adults, roughly ten were CMV seropositive and more than 20 seronegative.

The sort gate was single viable CD3+CD4+CD8-CD45RO+ cells for memory CD4+ T cells. The study's findings and limits: Of 150 to 200 reported CMV TCRbeta sequences, around 63 were found in memory CD4+ repertoires.

A note on this clone: The antigen is not known.

Original processing notes: After removing out-of-frame reads, 2 million to 2.5 million distinct TCRbeta sequences remained. Data came from immunoSEQ multiplex PCR; TCRdb stores just in-frame clones and leaves some out. The D gene and trimming were derived from the DNA, and the V and J assignments and clone size from that table. Here the sample spans about 43,000 clones, 60% to 80% being singletons. CDR3 size: 15 residues. V was clipped by 3 bases and J by 8 bases; unmatched bases: 10. Looked up from germline, CDR1 is SGHNT and CDR2 is YYREEE (reference sequence). The chain links TRBV5-4 to TRBJ2-1, with TRBD2 identical over 8 bases. The specimen was memory CD4+ T cells from blood. This TCR was recovered from an adult in good health and CMV-seronegative. Here the CDR3 reads CASSSPGLGGYEQFF. CDR3 bases: TGTGCCAGCAGCTCCCCGGGACTAGGGGGTTATGAGCAGTTCTTC. Together with reference TRBV5-4 and TRBJ2-1, the CDR3 gives the full variable domain: ETGVTQSPTHLIKTRGQQVTLRCSSQSGHNTVSWYQQALGQGPQFIFQYYREEENGRGNFPPRFSGLQFPNYSSELNVNALELDDSALYLCASSSPGLGGYEQFFGPGTRLTVL.